Presented here are 22 T cell receptor beta chains from one specimen sequenced in a study of regulatory T cells in long-lasting Graves disease. Regarding time point: persistent/refractory GD, antithyroid drugs over 5 years with positive TRAb. The TCR library was made from RNA extracted from PBMCs. CDR3-region Arm-PCR and iRepertoire HTBI primers produced the TCR beta libraries. Each CDR3 protein gets one entry after TCRdb re-called the multiplex PCR reads with MiXCR. Of about 470,000 distinct CDR3 sequences in the sample, less than 25% were seen once. Specimen: peripheral blood mononuclear cells (PBMCs), collected when the disease was refractory, from a patient treated with antithyroid drugs. The receptor source for this set is a female donor with Graves disease.

The chain couples TRBV4-3 to TRBJ2-7, with a weak D call TRBD2 (6 bases). CDR1 is LGHNA, CDR2 YSLEER, per germline. There are 15 residues in the CDR3. The ends were cut back, 4 bases at V and 1 base at J, with 14 bases in the middle. CDR3 in DNA: TGCGCCAGCAGCCCGGGACTTAGCGAGTCCTACGAGCAGTACTTC. This gives the protein CASSPGLSESYEQYF.

This clonotype showed up many times. This rearrangement joins TRBV10-3 to TRBJ2-7, with D maybe TRBD2 (5 bases). Deletions cut 4 bases from V and 3 bases from J, with 13 bases between. Germline lookup yields CDR1 ENHRY and CDR2 SYGVKD. This CDR3 spans 14 amino acids. This CDR3 is CAISVPGNRYEQYF. CDR3 DNA sequence: TGTGCCATCAGTGTCCCGGGGAACCGCTACGAGCAGTACTTC.

Comment on this clonotype: It may be a read error: a sequence one base away is much more abundant. The chain employs TRBV20-1 and TRBJ1-2; D remains ambiguous. Germline V lookup: CDR1 DFQATT, CDR2 SNEGSKA (reference sequence). The CDR3 contains 11 residues. CDR3 in amino acids: CSAKLSYGYAF. The CDR3 DNA reads TGCAGTGCTAAACTTTCCTATGGCTACGCCTTC.

Only a few counts were recorded for this clonotype. This sequence joins TRBV6-1 and TRBJ1-2, with 10 bases lining up with TRBD1. The trim removed 5 bases at V and 3 bases at J, leaving 6 bases unmatched. The CDR3 has 15 residues. Germline loops: CDR1 MNHNS, CDR2 SASEGT. CDR3 coding DNA: TGTGCCAGCAGTCAGGCGACAGGGGGCCACTATGGCTACACCTTC. It translates to CASSQATGGHYGYTF.

The sample holds many counts of this clonotype. V usage is TRBV10-3 and J usage is TRBJ2-7; TRBD1 agrees at 8 bases. Germline CDR1 is ENHRY and CDR2 is SYGVKD. The trim removed 3 bases at V and 6 bases at J, leaving 13 bases unmatched. The CDR3 totals 16 residues. CDR3 sequence (DNA): TGTGCCATCAGTGACCCCGGGACAGGAGAGACCTCCGAGCAGTACTTC. It codes for CAISDPGTGETSEQYF.

This clonotype showed up many times. V usage is TRBV11-2 and J usage is TRBJ1-1, with D maybe TRBD1 (6 bases). Per the germline V gene, CDR1 is SGHAT and CDR2 is FQNNGV. Trimming left V 5 bases short and J 4 bases short, with 17 bases between. This CDR3 has 15 residues. CDR3 protein: CASSLDGGAVTEAFF. Here the CDR3 DNA reads TGTGCCAGCAGCCTTGATGGGGGGGCAGTCACTGAAGCTTTCTTT.

This clonotype was observed a handful of times. This rearrangement joins TRBV20-1 to TRBJ2-7; the D gene is possibly TRBD2 (5 bases). V dropped 0 bases and J dropped 3 bases, with 21 bases sitting between them. The CDR3 consists of 17 residues. CDR1 and CDR2 from the germline V gene are DFQATT and SNEGSKA (reference sequence). The CDR3 region is CSARDLEEIPQNYEQYF. DNA of the CDR3: TGCAGTGCTAGAGATCTGGAGGAAATTCCCCAAAACTACGAGCAGTACTTC.

This clonotype showed up many times. V and J are TRBV20-1 and TRBJ2-7; D gene ambiguous. V was cut by 3 bases and J by 5 bases, with 11 bases left in between. CDR1 is DFQATT, CDR2 SNEGSKA, per germline (reference sequence). There are 12 residues in the CDR3. CDR3 residues: CSARLLGNEQYF. DNA for the CDR3: TGCAGTGCTAGGCTGCTAGGGAACGAGCAGTACTTC.

With respect to this clonotype: This may come from a read error, since a much larger clone is one base off. The final CDR3 position lacks the conserved phenylalanine or tryptophan, pointing to a likely read error. The chain recombines TRBV6-1 with TRBJ1-1; D gene uncertain. CDR3 length equals 14 residues. V was cut by 5 bases and J by 5 bases, with 15 bases left in between. Germline values: CDR1 MNHNS, CDR2 SASEGT. For the CDR3, the DNA is TGTGCCAGCAGTCCCGCTAGGGTAGGGACTGAAGCTTTCCTT. Its translation is CASSPARVGTEAFL.

There are a few counts of this clonotype. The chain couples TRBV20-1 to TRBJ1-6, with TRBD1 matching over 9 bases. The CDR3 runs to 13 residues. Germline V CDR1 and CDR2: DFQATT, SNEGSKA (reference sequence). Unmatched junction bases numbered 4, after V lost 7 bases and J lost 6 bases. The CDR3: CSVRTGVNSPLHF. The CDR3 nucleotides are TGCAGTGTCAGGACAGGGGTTAATTCACCCCTCCACTTT.

There are many counts of this clonotype. The rearrangement links TRBV6-9 to TRBJ1-2, with a tentative D call TRBD1 (6 bases). CDR1 and CDR2 from the germline V gene are MNHGY and SVAAGI. The CDR3 loop spans 13 amino acids. Trimming took 3 bases from V and 8 from J, leaving 13 bases between them. DNA of the CDR3: TGTGCCAGCAGTTACTTGGGGGCTAGAGGCTACACCTTC. It encodes CASSYLGARGYTF.

As DNA, the CDR3 is TGTGCCAGCAGTGAACGGCGAACGGGGAACACTGAAGCTTTCTTT. Protein: CASSERRTGNTEAFF. This chain links TRBV6-1 with TRBJ1-1, with D uncertain. Trimming removed 2 bases from V and 1 base from J, with 11 bases in between. This CDR3 comprises 15 residues. Germline-derived CDR1 and CDR2 are MNHNS and SASEGT.

The rearrangement joins TRBV5-1 to TRBJ2-2; 8 bases map to TRBD2. Germline V gene data show CDR1 as SGHRS and CDR2 as YFSETQ. The CDR3 is made up of 16 amino acids. Trimming took 4 bases from V and 4 from J; bases not matched to a gene: 9. Here the CDR3 DNA reads TGCGCCAGCAGCACCAGACTAGCGAGCGGCACCGGGGAGCTGTTTTTT. It encodes CASSTRLASGTGELFF.

The rearrangement uses TRBV19 and TRBJ1-1; 11 bases agree with TRBD1. There are 15 residues in the CDR3. V was pared by 6 bases and J by 3 bases, with 6 bases of the junction left unmatched. CDR1 is LNHDA and CDR2 is SQIVND in the germline V gene (reference sequence). For the CDR3, the DNA is TGTGCCAGTAGGGCCGGGGGACAGGGGGACACTGAAGCTTTCTTT. Amino acid sequence: CASRAGGQGDTEAFF. Based on the CDR3 plus reference TRBV19 and TRBJ1-1, the full variable domain is DGGITQSPKYLFRKEGQNVTLSCEQNLNHDAMYWYRQDPGQGLRLIYYSQIVNDFQKGDIAEGYSVSREKKESFPLTVTSAQKNPTAFYLCASRAGGQGDTEAFFGQGTRLTVV.

This clonotype was seen ten or more times. The chain is built from TRBV27 and TRBJ1-1; weak D call: TRBD1 (6 bases). The germline V gene encodes CDR1 MNHEY and CDR2 SMNVEV (reference sequence). The CDR3 sequence is 14 residues long. Trimming left V 8 bases short and J 0 bases short, with 13 bases between. CDR3 region: CASRGANMNTEAFF. The CDR3 DNA reads as TGTGCCAGCCGGGGGGCCAACATGAACACTGAAGCTTTCTTT.

The V gene is TRBV20-1, the J gene TRBJ2-7, with 7 bases lining up with TRBD1. V shed 4 bases and J 4 bases; nucleotides not matched to a gene: 25. Per germline, CDR1 DFQATT and CDR2 SNEGSKA (reference sequence). The CDR3 contains 19 residues. The CDR3 DNA follows: TGCAGTGCTACAGACGAGCCGGGACAGAGGGCTTTGGCGGCATACGAGCAGTACTTC. Protein product: CSATDEPGQRALAAYEQYF.

This clonotype was seen only a few times. The chain uses TRBV20-1 and TRBJ1-5; tentative D call: TRBD1 (5 bases). V was pared by 4 bases and J by 5 bases, with 12 bases between. Germline loops: CDR1 DFQATT, CDR2 SNEGSKA (reference sequence). The CDR3 covers 13 residues. The CDR3 nucleotides read TGCAGTGCTATTGACAGAGTTTATCAGCCCCAGCATTTT. Translation gives CSAIDRVYQPQHF.

This clonotype occurred a few times. The chain joins TRBV19 to TRBJ1-5, with no clear D. CDR1 and CDR2 (germline): LNHDA, SQIVND (reference sequence). Between the trimmed V and J ends, which lost 7 bases and 6 bases, there was a span of 13 bases. CDR3 size: 13 residues. In nucleotides, the CDR3 is TGTGCCAGTACGACCGAACAAGGTCAGCCCCAGCATTTT. Amino acid sequence: CASTTEQGQPQHF.

This clonotype was counted at least ten times. The rearrangement joins TRBV3-1 to TRBJ1-1, with D unclear. V was pared by 0 bases and J by 1 base, with 6 bases between. The germline V gene has CDR1 LGHDT and CDR2 YNNKEL (reference sequence). The CDR3 contains 14 residues. CDR3 amino acids: CASSQDTGNTEAFF. CDR3 sequence (DNA): TGTGCCAGCAGCCAAGATACTGGGAACACTGAAGCTTTCTTT.

This clonotype showed up many times. CDR3 in amino acids: CASSLMFGRDGYTF. In nucleotides, the CDR3 is TGTGCCAGCAGCTTAATGTTTGGGCGGGATGGCTACACCTTC. This chain uses TRBV11-2 with TRBJ1-2, with unresolved D. Deletions cut 2 bases from V and 6 bases from J, with 13 bases between. The length of the CDR3 is 14 residues. Germline V gene data show CDR1 as SGHAT and CDR2 as FQNNGV.

This clonotype was recorded at least ten times. DNA of the CDR3: TGTGCCAGCAGTTACGGTTGGAACGGGGAGACCCAGTACTTC. Residues: CASSYGWNGETQYF. The chain employs TRBV6-5 and TRBJ2-5; no reliable D call. V lost 2 bases, J lost 5 bases, and 12 bases lay in between. In germline, CDR1 is MNHEY, CDR2 SVGAGI. This CDR3 is 14 amino acids long.

This clonotype was detected many times. The gene calls are TRBV7-9 and TRBJ2-7; D unresolved. The CDR3 extends over 20 amino acids. V lost 5 bases, J lost 2 bases, and 31 bases lay in between. From germline, CDR1 is SEHNR and CDR2 FQNEAQ (reference sequence). This CDR3 is CASSATTVTHGYPSPYEQYF. CDR3 in DNA: TGTGCCAGCAGCGCTACCACGGTGACCCATGGGTACCCGAGTCCCTACGAGCAGTACTTC.